Listed below are T cell receptor beta chains from one sample, sequenced in a study of T-cell memory formation after mild COVID-19. TCRdb itself ran the 5' RACE reads through MiXCR, one entry per CDR3 protein. The sample includes some 320,000 distinct CDR3 sequences, 14% of them seen just once. Specimen: PBMCs or a T cell subset sorted from them (not recorded which). These receptors originate from a young man who had mild COVID-19 (a few samples of this study predate the infection). Cell type and time point are not known. Each CDR3 is given with its conserved first and last residue. Each record gives: V gene, D gene, clone size, J gene, CDR3 protein, CDR3 DNA. D genes are given only for firm matches. Clone size is stated in some rows and not others, as once, few, many or a class when expanded.

v_gene: TRBV2; d_gene: -; abundance: -; j_gene: TRBJ2-3; CDR3aa: CASSSRLRDTQYF; CDR3nt: TGTGCCAGCAGTTCCCGACTGCGAGATACGCAGTATTTT
v_gene: TRBV7-2; d_gene: -; abundance: -; j_gene: TRBJ2-5; CDR3aa: CASSVGIQETQYF; CDR3nt: TGTGCCAGCAGCGTCGGGATTCAAGAGACCCAGTACTTC
v_gene: TRBV7-9; d_gene: -; abundance: -; j_gene: TRBJ2-2; CDR3aa: CASSTRSNTGELFF; CDR3nt: TGTGCCAGCAGTACCCGATCGAACACCGGGGAGCTGTTTTTT
v_gene: TRBV5-1; d_gene: -; abundance: -; j_gene: TRBJ2-5; CDR3aa: CASSVLKGMQETQYF; CDR3nt: TGCGCCAGCAGCGTACTAAAGGGGATGCAAGAGACCCAGTACTTC
v_gene: TRBV7-2; d_gene: TRBD2; abundance: few; j_gene: TRBJ2-3; CDR3aa: CASSLVGTSGTDTQYF; CDR3nt: TGTGCCAGCAGCTTAGTGGGGACTAGCGGCACAGATACGCAGTATTTT
v_gene: TRBV28; d_gene: TRBD1; abundance: few; j_gene: TRBJ1-6; CDR3aa: CASRKGQGHNSPLHF; CDR3nt: TGTGCCAGCAGAAAGGGACAGGGCCATAATTCACCCCTCCACTTT
v_gene: TRBV9; d_gene: TRBD1; abundance: -; j_gene: TRBJ1-2; CDR3aa: CASSVQGGTHGYTF; CDR3nt: TGTGCCAGCAGCGTGCAGGGGGGGACCCATGGCTACACCTTC
v_gene: TRBV5-1; d_gene: -; abundance: few; j_gene: TRBJ1-6; CDR3aa: CASSFVGSPLHF; CDR3nt: TGCGCCAGCAGCTTTGTCGGTTCACCCCTCCACTTT
v_gene: TRBV5-1; d_gene: -; abundance: -; j_gene: TRBJ1-3; CDR3aa: CASSPGGVGNTIYF; CDR3nt: TGCGCCAGCAGTCCGGGGGGAGTAGGAAACACCATATATTTT
v_gene: TRBV11-3; d_gene: TRBD1; abundance: -; j_gene: TRBJ2-5; CDR3aa: CARKGDRGKETQYF; CDR3nt: TGTGCCAGAAAAGGGGACAGGGGAAAAGAGACCCAGTACTTC
v_gene: TRBV14; d_gene: TRBD1; abundance: -; j_gene: TRBJ2-1; CDR3aa: CASSQGDRGGLVEQFF; CDR3nt: TGTGCCAGCAGCCAAGGGGACAGGGGAGGATTGGTTGAGCAGTTCTTC
v_gene: TRBV6-5; d_gene: -; abundance: -; j_gene: TRBJ2-7; CDR3aa: CASSYLTGYEQYF; CDR3nt: TGTGCCAGCAGTTATCTTACGGGGTACGAGCAGTACTTC
v_gene: TRBV6-5; d_gene: TRBD1; abundance: once; j_gene: TRBJ1-1; CDR3aa: CASSWGTGGEAFF; CDR3nt: TGTGCCAGCAGTTGGGGGACAGGGGGTGAAGCTTTCTTT
v_gene: TRBV7-3; d_gene: -; abundance: -; j_gene: TRBJ1-5; CDR3aa: CASSLLAGNQPQHF; CDR3nt: TGTGCCAGCAGCTTGTTAGCAGGCAATCAGCCCCAGCATTTT
v_gene: TRBV5-1; d_gene: TRBD1; abundance: few; j_gene: TRBJ2-1; CDR3aa: CASSLTGDEIF; CDR3nt: TGCGCCAGCAGCTTGACAGGGGATGAGATCTTC
v_gene: TRBV5-1; d_gene: TRBD1; abundance: few; j_gene: TRBJ1-2; CDR3aa: CASSLGQGAPNYGYTF; CDR3nt: TGCGCCAGCAGCCTCGGACAGGGGGCTCCTAACTATGGCTACACCTTC
v_gene: TRBV7-2; d_gene: TRBD1; abundance: few; j_gene: TRBJ2-5; CDR3aa: CASSIRGTGEETQYF; CDR3nt: TGTGCCAGCAGCATACGAGGGACAGGGGAGGAGACCCAGTACTTC
v_gene: TRBV12-3/TRBV12-4; d_gene: -; abundance: few; j_gene: TRBJ1-1; CDR3aa: CASSEGNWNTEAFF; CDR3nt: TGTGCCAGCAGTGAGGGTAATTGGAACACTGAAGCTTTCTTT
v_gene: TRBV24-1; d_gene: TRBD2; abundance: few; j_gene: TRBJ2-1; CDR3aa: CATSPLAGGRSEQFF; CDR3nt: TGTGCCACCAGCCCACTAGCGGGGGGCCGAAGCGAGCAGTTCTTC
v_gene: TRBV7-9; d_gene: TRBD1; abundance: many; j_gene: TRBJ2-7; CDR3aa: CASSPTGGSHEQYF; CDR3nt: TGTGCCAGCAGCCCGACAGGGGGAAGCCACGAGCAGTACTTC
v_gene: TRBV5-1; d_gene: -; abundance: many; j_gene: TRBJ2-7; CDR3aa: CASSLGPREQYF; CDR3nt: TGCGCCAGCAGCTTGGGTCCGCGCGAGCAGTACTTC
v_gene: TRBV19; d_gene: TRBD1; abundance: many; j_gene: TRBJ1-1; CDR3aa: CASSFSGTALNTEAFF; CDR3nt: TGTGCCAGTAGTTTTTCCGGGACAGCTCTTAACACTGAAGCTTTCTTT